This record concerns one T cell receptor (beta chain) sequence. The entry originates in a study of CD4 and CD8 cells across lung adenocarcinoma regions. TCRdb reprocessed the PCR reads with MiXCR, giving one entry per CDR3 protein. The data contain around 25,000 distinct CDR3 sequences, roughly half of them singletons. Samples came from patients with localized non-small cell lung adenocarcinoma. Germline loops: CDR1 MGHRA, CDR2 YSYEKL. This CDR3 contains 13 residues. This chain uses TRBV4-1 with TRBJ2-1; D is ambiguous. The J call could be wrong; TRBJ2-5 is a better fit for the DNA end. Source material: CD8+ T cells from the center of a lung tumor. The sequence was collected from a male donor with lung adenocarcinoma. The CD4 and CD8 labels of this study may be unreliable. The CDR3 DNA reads TGCGCCAGCAGCCCCTCTTTCGCAGAGACCCAGTACTTC. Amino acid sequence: CASSPSFAETQYF.